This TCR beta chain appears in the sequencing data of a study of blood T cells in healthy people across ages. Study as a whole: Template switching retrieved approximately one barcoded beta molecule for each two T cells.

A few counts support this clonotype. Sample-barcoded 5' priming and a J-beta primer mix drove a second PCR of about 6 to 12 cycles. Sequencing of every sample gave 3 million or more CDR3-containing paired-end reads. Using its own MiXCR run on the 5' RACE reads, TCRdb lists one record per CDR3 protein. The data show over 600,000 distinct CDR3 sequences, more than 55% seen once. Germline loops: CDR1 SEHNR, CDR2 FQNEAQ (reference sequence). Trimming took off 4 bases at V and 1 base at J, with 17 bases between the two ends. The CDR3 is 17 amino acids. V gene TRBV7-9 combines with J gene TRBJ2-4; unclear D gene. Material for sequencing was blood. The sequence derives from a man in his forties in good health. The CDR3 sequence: CASSSPDDPVAKNIQYF. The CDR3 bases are TGTGCCAGCAGCTCCCCCGACGATCCCGTGGCCAAAAACATTCAGTACTTC.